This T cell receptor (beta chain) was documented in a study of cytomegalovirus exposure and HLA in healthy donors. The study ran its PCR with 60 Vbeta and 13 Jbeta primers. Generated by immunoSEQ multiplex PCR, the TCRdb table keeps only in-frame clones and is missing some. The data contain under 200,000 clones, under 80% of them singletons. Trimming took 2 bases from V and 2 from J, leaving 6 bases between them. The CDR3 runs to 13 residues. Germline V gene data show CDR1 as MNHNS and CDR2 as SASEGT. Material for sequencing was PBMCs. The rearrangement uses TRBV6-1 and TRBJ1-2; possible D gene TRBD1, 5 bases. The TCR originated in a woman aged 25 to 39 in good health and CMV-seronegative. This CDR3 reads CASSERGNYGYTF. The CDR3 region has the DNA TGTGCCAGCAGTGAACGGGGGAACTATGGCTACACCTTC.